This is a list of T cell receptor beta chains from one sample in a study of blood T cell repertoires in COVID-19. The table came from immunoSEQ multiplex PCR; TCRdb's copy has only in-frame clones and leaves some out. The sample shows 95,000 to 100,000 clones, 85% of them seen only once. Sequencing input: peripheral blood. Receptor source: a woman in her 70s with active or convalescent COVID-19. CDR3s include the opening cysteine and the closing phenylalanine or tryptophan. Fields, in order: CDR3 DNA, CDR3 protein, V gene, J gene, D gene. A D gene is named only where the DNA matches it firmly.

CDR3nt: TGTGCCAGCAGCCCCCCCCTCGGTCGATCCTACGAGCAGTACTTC
CDR3aa: CASSPPLGRSYEQYF
v_gene: TRBV7-9
j_gene: TRBJ2-7
d_gene: NA

CDR3nt: TGTGCCAGCAGCAAGGGACTAGTCAATGAGCAGTTCTTC
CDR3aa: CASSKGLVNEQFF
v_gene: TRBV7-2
j_gene: TRBJ2-1
d_gene: TRBD2

CDR3nt: TGTGCCAGCAGCCTCACAGGGGGCATGGACAATGAGCAGTTCTTC
CDR3aa: CASSLTGGMDNEQFF
v_gene: TRBV7-3
j_gene: TRBJ2-1
d_gene: TRBD1

CDR3nt: TGTGCCAGCTCACCAAGAGCGACTCAAGAGACCCAGTACTTC
CDR3aa: CASSPRATQETQYF
v_gene: TRBV18
j_gene: TRBJ2-5
d_gene: NA

CDR3nt: TGTGCCAGCAGCGGCCGGACAGGGGCCGGGGGGGAGCAGTACTTC
CDR3aa: CASSGRTGAGGEQYF
v_gene: TRBV11-2
j_gene: TRBJ2-7
d_gene: TRBD1

CDR3nt: TGTGCCAGCAGCTTAGGGACTAGTAACGAGCAGTACTTC
CDR3aa: CASSLGTSNEQYF
v_gene: TRBV11-2
j_gene: TRBJ2-7
d_gene: TRBD2

CDR3nt: TGTGCCAGTAGCTCCCGGCGGGGGGGCAATCAGCCCCAGCATTTT
CDR3aa: CASSSRRGGNQPQHF
v_gene: TRBV19
j_gene: TRBJ1-5
d_gene: NA

CDR3nt: TGTGCCAGCAGCATCAGCGGTACTAGCACAGATACGCAGTATTTT
CDR3aa: CASSISGTSTDTQYF
v_gene: TRBV7-2
j_gene: TRBJ2-3
d_gene: NA

CDR3nt: TGTGCCAGCAGCAAGCCCAGGGGAGTAATTGCTGAAGCTTTCTTT
CDR3aa: CASSKPRGVIAEAFF
v_gene: TRBV11-3
j_gene: TRBJ1-1
d_gene: NA

CDR3nt: TGTGCCAGCAGTAGATCGGACAGTTATGGCTACACCTTC
CDR3aa: CASSRSDSYGYTF
v_gene: TRBV28
j_gene: TRBJ1-2
d_gene: NA

CDR3nt: TGTGCCAGCAGTCTCGGGACACACAACTACGAGCAGTACTTC
CDR3aa: CASSLGTHNYEQYF
v_gene: TRBV6-2/TRBV6-3
j_gene: TRBJ2-7
d_gene: NA

CDR3nt: TGTGCCAGCAGCCAATCTCTAGGATACCAAGAGACCCAGTACTTC
CDR3aa: CASSQSLGYQETQYF
v_gene: TRBV4-2
j_gene: TRBJ2-5
d_gene: NA

CDR3nt: TGTGCCGTGGGACTAGCGGTTAACACCGGGGAGCTGTTTTTT
CDR3aa: CAVGLAVNTGELFF
v_gene: TRBV10-3
j_gene: TRBJ2-2
d_gene: TRBD2

CDR3nt: TGCAGTGCTAGTCCGGCAGGATCTAACTATGGCTACACCTTC
CDR3aa: CSASPAGSNYGYTF
v_gene: TRBV20-1
j_gene: TRBJ1-2
d_gene: NA

CDR3nt: TGCGCCAGCAGCCCGACAGGCACCCAAGAGACCCAGTACTTC
CDR3aa: CASSPTGTQETQYF
v_gene: TRBV5-1
j_gene: TRBJ2-5
d_gene: NA

CDR3nt: TGTGCCAGCAGCAAAGGGGGAGCCCACAATGAGCAGTTCTTC
CDR3aa: CASSKGGAHNEQFF
v_gene: TRBV21-1
j_gene: TRBJ2-1
d_gene: NA

CDR3nt: TGTGCCAGCAGCTTAGAGGGCGGGGGAACTGAAGCTTTCTTT
CDR3aa: CASSLEGGGTEAFF
v_gene: TRBV7-9
j_gene: TRBJ1-1
d_gene: NA

CDR3nt: TGTGCCAGCAGCTCCCGGGATGCCGGGGAGCTGTTTTTT
CDR3aa: CASSSRDAGELFF
v_gene: TRBV7-2
j_gene: TRBJ2-2
d_gene: NA

CDR3nt: TGCGCCAGCAGCTTGAACTCAGGAAGGGGCTACGAGCAGTACTTC
CDR3aa: CASSLNSGRGYEQYF
v_gene: TRBV5-1
j_gene: TRBJ2-7
d_gene: NA

CDR3nt: TGTGCCAGCAGGGTAAGATGGTTTACTTACTATGGCTACACCTTC
CDR3aa: CASRVRWFTYYGYTF
v_gene: TRBV9
j_gene: TRBJ1-2
d_gene: NA

CDR3nt: TGTGCCAGCAGCTTGACTAGGGCGGCCTACGAGCAGTACTTC
CDR3aa: CASSLTRAAYEQYF
v_gene: TRBV5-8
j_gene: TRBJ2-7
d_gene: NA

CDR3nt: TGTGCCAGCAGCTTAGGGGACAGTGCAACTAATGAAAAACTGTTTTTT
CDR3aa: CASSLGDSATNEKLFF
v_gene: TRBV11-2
j_gene: TRBJ1-4
d_gene: TRBD1